The clone carrying this TCR beta chain was seen at least ten times. These data come from a study of T cells in Graves' hyperthyroidism and ophthalmopathy. The CDR3 regions of TCR beta were amplified from RNA transcripts. RT-PCR in the first round (using the HTBI primer set) targeted the TCR CDR3. MiXCR, run by TCRdb on the multiplex PCR reads, gives a single entry per CDR3 protein. The repertoire consists of approximately 400,000 distinct CDR3 sequences, with about 16% occurring once and the leading ten covering 32%. Clinicians diagnosed patients from clinical symptoms, serum thyroxine and TRAb, thyroid ultrasound and orbital computed tomography. The CDR3 is made up of 13 amino acids. Germline CDR1 MNHNS, CDR2 SASEGT. V lost 8 bases and J lost 7; bases outside the gene matches: 8.

The rearrangement links TRBV6-1 to TRBJ2-1, with 7 bases fitting TRBD2. The sequencing sample was made of blood. The sequence derives from a woman aged 30 to 39 with Graves' hyperthyroidism. This chain's CDR3 is CASQTGGGNEQFF. CDR3 DNA: TGTGCCAGCCAGACGGGGGGAGGGAATGAGCAGTTCTTC.